A single sample gave rise to the 20 T cell receptor beta chains below, sequenced in a study of T cells after yellow fever vaccination. TCRdb re-called the 5' RACE reads through MiXCR, storing one row per CDR3 protein. Here the sample spans about 630,000 distinct CDR3 sequences, around 12% being singletons. Specimen: PBMCs, collected on the day of the yellow fever booster vaccination. The source is a man aged 25 to 45 who received the YFV17D yellow fever vaccine.

The chain carries TRBV5-1 and TRBJ2-4; 15 positions match TRBD2. This CDR3 comprises 19 residues. V lost 2 bases to trimming and J lost 3 bases; unmatched junction nucleotides: 9. The V gene's germline CDR1 is SGHRS and CDR2 YFSETQ. The CDR3 is CASSFSGLAGGPVKNIQYF. In DNA form, the CDR3 reads TGCGCCAGCAGCTTCTCCGGACTAGCGGGAGGGCCTGTCAAAAACATTCAGTACTTC.

This clonotype has just a few counts. This rearrangement joins TRBV6-1 to TRBJ2-7, with D possibly being TRBD2 (5 bases). V lost 7 bases, J lost 6 bases, and 19 bases lay in between. This CDR3 has 14 amino acids. Germline assignment: CDR1 MNHNS and CDR2 SASEGT. DNA for the CDR3: TGTGCCAGCATCCGCACCCATTTAGGAGGCGAGCAGTACTTC. This codes for CASIRTHLGGEQYF.

This clonotype has just a few counts. This chain links TRBV3-1 with TRBJ2-7; no clear D gene. Between the trimmed V and J ends, which lost 4 bases and 3 bases, there was a span of 16 bases. Germline V gives CDR1 LGHDT, CDR2 YNNKEL (reference sequence). The CDR3 contains 15 residues. CDR3 sequence: CASSPSEGDRYEQYF. The CDR3, as DNA: TGTGCCAGCAGCCCCAGCGAAGGCGACCGCTACGAGCAGTACTTC.

This clonotype was observed a handful of times. V and J are TRBV13 and TRBJ2-7; 8 bases align to TRBD1. The CDR3 has 16 residues. The V segment lost 5 bases and the J segment 2 bases; nucleotides outside the gene matches: 11. The germline V gene encodes CDR1 PRHDT and CDR2 FYEKMQ (reference sequence). CDR3 in DNA: TGTGCCAGCAGCCGAGCCGGGACAGGAAGCCCCTACGAGCAGTACTTC. Translated: CASSRAGTGSPYEQYF.

The chain carries TRBV6-2 or TRBV6-3 and TRBJ1-5; TRBD1 aligns across 8 bases. Trimming cost V 4 bases and J 2 bases; bases outside gene matches: 10. The CDR3 has 17 amino acids. Germline values: CDR1 MNHEY, CDR2 SVGEGT. The CDR3 protein is CASSSPRGRIGNQPQHF. In DNA form, the CDR3 reads TGTGCCAGCAGTTCCCCCAGGGGGCGGATCGGCAATCAGCCCCAGCATTTT.

This clonotype was picked up a small number of times. The chain joins TRBV4-2 to TRBJ1-4; a weak D match, TRBD1 (5 bases). The CDR3 is 16 residues long. Trimming cost V 0 bases and J 0 bases, with 8 bases left between them. The germline gives CDR1 LGHNA, CDR2 YNFKEQ. CDR3 bases: TGTGCCAGCAGCCAAGAGGGCAGGGCAACTAATGAAAAACTGTTTTTT. Amino acids: CASSQEGRATNEKLFF.

This clonotype was detected a few times. The CDR3 sequence is CAISETSLQYF. CDR3 nucleotide sequence: TGTGCCATCAGTGAAACTAGCTTGCAGTACTTC. The gene calls are TRBV10-3 and TRBJ2-7; TRBD2 is a possible D gene (6 bases). Germline values: CDR1 ENHRY, CDR2 SYGVKD. The CDR3 runs to 11 residues. Trimming took 3 bases from V and 9 from J, leaving 9 bases between them.

The chain carries TRBV12-3 or TRBV12-4 and TRBJ1-4, with TRBD1 identical over 8 bases. CDR3 length: 14 residues. V trimming: 6 bases; J trimming: 8 bases; junction bases outside the gene matches: 8. CDR3 amino acids: CASSKTGAGEKLFF. The DNA for the CDR3 is TGTGCCAGCAGCAAGACAGGGGCAGGGGAAAAACTGTTTTTT.

V usage is TRBV10-2 and J usage is TRBJ2-7; 9 bases map to TRBD1. This CDR3 contains 17 residues. Germline trimming cut 4 bases from V and 6 bases from J; bases unmatched to any gene: 16. Germline CDR1 is WSHSY and CDR2 is SAAADI. CDR3 nucleotide sequence: TGCGCCAGCAGTGGGATGTCGGAGGGGACAGGGATGGTCGAGCAGTACTTC. Residues: CASSGMSEGTGMVEQYF.

This clonotype was counted at least ten times. The gene calls are TRBV24-1 and TRBJ2-1; weak D call: TRBD1 (7 bases). V lost 5 bases and J lost 5, with 12 bases in between. Germline CDR1 KGHDR, CDR2 SFDVKD. This CDR3 spans 14 amino acids. The CDR3 spells CATSAGGSHNEQFF. In nucleotides, the CDR3 is TGTGCCACCAGTGCAGGGGGGTCCCACAATGAGCAGTTCTTC.

The CDR3 nucleotides are TGTGCCAGCAGCTCTCCTCATCACAGCGGCACAGATACGCAGTATTTT. It translates to CASSSPHHSGTDTQYF. The V gene is TRBV6-2 or TRBV6-3, the J gene TRBJ2-3, with no clear D. Germline CDR1 is MNHEY and CDR2 is SVGEGT. Trimming pared 6 bases from V and 1 base from J, leaving 17 bases between. CDR3 length: 16 amino acids.

This sequence joins TRBV20-1 and TRBJ2-2, with D hard to call. From germline, CDR1 is DFQATT and CDR2 SNEGSKA (reference sequence). V was shortened by 6 bases and J by 2 bases, with 10 bases between the two germline ends. The CDR3 is 13 amino acids. Here the CDR3 reads CSATDGNTGELFF. Written as DNA, the CDR3 is TGCAGTGCAACGGACGGTAACACCGGGGAGCTGTTTTTT.

This chain connects TRBV30 to TRBJ2-3; 11 bases are a match to TRBD1. With 7 bases clipped from V and 6 bases from J, the junction kept 6 bases outside the gene matches. CDR3 length: 13 residues. Germline CDR1 reads GTSNPN; CDR2 reads SVGIG (reference sequence). This chain's CDR3 is CASPGQGGDTQYF. The CDR3 nucleotides are TGTGCCTCCCCGGGACAGGGGGGTGATACGCAGTATTTT. Drawing the rest from reference TRBV30 and TRBJ2-3, the complete variable domain is SQTIHQWPATLVQPVGSPLSLECTVEGTSNPNLYWYRQAAGRGLQLLFYSVGIGQISSEVPQNLSASRPQDRQFILSSKKLLLSDSGFYLCASPGQGGDTQYFGPGTRLTVL.

This clonotype occurred a few times. This rearrangement joins TRBV27 to TRBJ2-3, with 12 bases that match TRBD2. J lost 1 base, V lost 4 bases, and 21 bases had no gene match. The CDR3 extends over 22 amino acids. Germline CDR1 MNHEY, CDR2 SMNVEV (reference sequence). CDR3 DNA: TGTGCCAGCAGTTCCCACCGGCGGGGGGTGACTAGCGGGAGATCACGCACAGATACGCAGTATTTT. Encoded protein: CASSSHRRGVTSGRSRTDTQYF.

The chain has TRBV20-1 and TRBJ2-3; possible D gene TRBD2, 5 bases. Germline lookup yields CDR1 DFQATT and CDR2 SNEGSKA (reference sequence). Trimming cost V 6 bases and J 2 bases, with 18 bases left between them. This CDR3 comprises 15 residues. The DNA of the CDR3 is TGCAGTGCCAGTGGACGGGGTACGAACACAGATACGCAGTATTTT. It yields the protein CSASGRGTNTDTQYF.

This clonotype showed up just a few times. The V and J genes are TRBV30 and TRBJ2-3; the D call may be TRBD1 or TRBD2 (6 bases each). This CDR3 has 13 amino acids. Germline V lookup: CDR1 GTSNPN, CDR2 SVGIG (reference sequence). The CDR3 DNA is TGTGCAGGGGGGACGCCTAGCACAGATACGCAGTATTTT. The encoded protein is CAGGTPSTDTQYF.

The rearrangement joins TRBV28 to TRBJ2-5; 7 bases align to TRBD1. This CDR3 is 12 amino acids long. Losses at the gene ends were 6 bases for V and 11 bases for J; bases not matched to a gene: 9. Germline V gives CDR1 MDHEN, CDR2 SYDVKM. CDR3 sequence (DNA): TGTGCCAGCAGCTTTACCCGGGACAGTCAGTACTTC. It translates to CASSFTRDSQYF. The full variable domain, rest sourced from reference TRBV28 and TRBJ2-5, is DVKVTQSSRYLVKRTGEKVFLECVQDMDHENMFWYRQDPGLGLRLIYFSYDVKMKEKGDIPEGYSVSREKKERFSLILESASTNQTSMYLCASSFTRDSQYFGPGTRLLVL.

This clonotype was seen a handful of times. This CDR3 reads CSVFRRNYGYTF. The CDR3 nucleotides read TGCAGCGTCTTTAGAAGGAACTATGGCTACACCTTC. The chain combines TRBV29-1 with TRBJ1-2, with D uncertain. The CDR3 sequence is 12 residues long. The germline V gene has CDR1 SQVTM and CDR2 ANQGSEA. V lost 6 bases and J lost 2, with 10 bases in between.

This clonotype was seen only a few times. This sequence joins TRBV18 and TRBJ2-7; 12 bases are shared with TRBD2. Germline CDR1 is KGHSH and CDR2 is LQKENI. Unmatched junction bases numbered 10, after V lost 6 bases and J lost 4 bases. The CDR3 length is 16 residues. In DNA, the CDR3 is TGTGCCAGCTCGCCGGGACTAGCGGGCGAAGGATACGAGCAGTACTTC. This encodes CASSPGLAGEGYEQYF.

In its sample, this clonotype was seen a few times. The rearrangement links TRBV12-3 or TRBV12-4 to TRBJ2-2; TRBD2 matches at 8 bases. This CDR3 is built from 15 residues. The trim removed 5 bases at V and 3 bases at J, leaving 5 bases unmatched. The CDR3: CASSGSGRDTGELFF. The DNA of the CDR3 is TGTGCCAGCAGTGGGAGCGGGAGAGACACCGGGGAGCTGTTTTTT.